This T cell receptor beta chain emerged from a study of cytomegalovirus exposure and HLA in healthy donors. Remarks on this clone: Antigen unknown.

Deletions cut 5 bases from V and 7 bases from J, with 9 bases between. The CDR3 is 11 residues long. Per the germline V gene, CDR1 is SGHAT and CDR2 is FQNNGV. PCR was performed using 60 Vbeta and 13 Jbeta primers. Data came from immunoSEQ multiplex PCR; TCRdb stores just in-frame clones and leaves some out. The data hold about 130,000 clones, with about four fifths observed a single time. Whole-study findings and limits: Roughly uniform sequencing depth across donors was assumed, possibly incorrectly. The study labeled 150 or so TCR beta chains cytomegalovirus-associated.

The material sequenced was PBMCs. V usage is TRBV11-2 and J usage is TRBJ2-7; D unclear. The receptor's source is a middle-aged woman in good health and CMV-seronegative. This CDR3 reads CASSATLEQYF. In DNA form, the CDR3 reads TGTGCCAGCAGCGCGACTTTAGAGCAGTACTTC.